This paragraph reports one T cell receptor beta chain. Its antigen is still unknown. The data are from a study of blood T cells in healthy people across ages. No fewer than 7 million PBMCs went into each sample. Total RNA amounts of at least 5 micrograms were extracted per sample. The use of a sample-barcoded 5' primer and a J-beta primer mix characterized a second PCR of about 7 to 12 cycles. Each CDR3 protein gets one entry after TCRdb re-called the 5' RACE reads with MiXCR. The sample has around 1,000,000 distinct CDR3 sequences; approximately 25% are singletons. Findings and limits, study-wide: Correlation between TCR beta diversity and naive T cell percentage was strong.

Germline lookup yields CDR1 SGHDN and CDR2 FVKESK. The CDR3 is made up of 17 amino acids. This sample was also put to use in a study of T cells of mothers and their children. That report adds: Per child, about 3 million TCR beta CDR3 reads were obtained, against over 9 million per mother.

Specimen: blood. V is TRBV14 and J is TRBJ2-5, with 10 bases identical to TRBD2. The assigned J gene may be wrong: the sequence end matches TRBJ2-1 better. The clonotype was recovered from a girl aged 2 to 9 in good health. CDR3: CASSLSGQRGGSNEQFF. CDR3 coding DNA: TGTGCCAGCAGCCTATCTGGGCAGCGGGGGGGCAGCAATGAGCAGTTCTTC.